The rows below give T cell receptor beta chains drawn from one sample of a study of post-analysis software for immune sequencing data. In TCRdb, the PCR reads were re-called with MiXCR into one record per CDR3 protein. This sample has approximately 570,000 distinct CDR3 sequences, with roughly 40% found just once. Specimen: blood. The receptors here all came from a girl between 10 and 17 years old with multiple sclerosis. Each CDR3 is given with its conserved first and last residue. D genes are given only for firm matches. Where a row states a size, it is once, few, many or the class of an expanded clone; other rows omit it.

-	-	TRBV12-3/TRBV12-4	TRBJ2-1	CASSRGIRESNEQFF	TGTGCCAGCAGCCGAGGAATACGGGAGTCTAATGAGCAGTTCTTC
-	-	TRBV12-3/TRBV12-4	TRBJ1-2	CASSFNSGYTF	TGTGCCAGCAGTTTCAACAGTGGCTACACCTTC
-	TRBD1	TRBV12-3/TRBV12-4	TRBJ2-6	CATSSGRGQSGANVLTF	TGTGCCACCTCTTCGGGCAGGGGGCAATCTGGGGCCAACGTCCTGACTTTC
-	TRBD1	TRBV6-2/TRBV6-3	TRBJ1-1	CASSRQGPIAEAFF	TGTGCCAGCAGTCGACAGGGACCGATCGCTGAAGCTTTCTTT
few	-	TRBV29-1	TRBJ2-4	CSVETAGGYIQYF	TGCAGCGTTGAGACAGCGGGTGGGTACATTCAGTACTTC
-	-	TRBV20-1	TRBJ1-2	CSAGDRTANYGYTF	TGCAGTGCTGGCGACCGGACAGCTAACTATGGCTACACCTTC
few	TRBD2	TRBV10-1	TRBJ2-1	CASSVTSGLGGEQFF	TGCGCCAGCAGCGTGACTAGCGGGCTTGGTGGGGAGCAGTTCTTC
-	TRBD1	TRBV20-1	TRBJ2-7	CSARVPQGALNEQYF	TGCAGTGCTAGAGTTCCCCAGGGGGCGCTGAACGAGCAGTACTTC
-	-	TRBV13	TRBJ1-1	CASRRAENTEAFF	TGTGCCAGCAGACGGGCCGAGAACACTGAAGCTTTCTTT
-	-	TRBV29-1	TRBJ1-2	CSVQGRGKAGYTF	TGCAGCGTCCAAGGTAGGGGTAAGGCTGGCTACACCTTC
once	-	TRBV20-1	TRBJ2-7	CSARSDSEQYF	TGCAGTGCTAGGTCTGACAGCGAGCAGTACTTC
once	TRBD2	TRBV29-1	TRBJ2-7	CSVSDPGGSSYEQYF	TGCAGCGTTTCGGATCCGGGGGGAAGCTCCTACGAGCAGTACTTC
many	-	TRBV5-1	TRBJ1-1	CASSLGAANTEAFF	TGTGCCAGCAGTTTAGGGGCGGCGAACACTGAAGCTTTCTTT
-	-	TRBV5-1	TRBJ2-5	CASSLYGETQYF	TGCGCCAGCAGCTTATACGGAGAGACCCAGTACTTC
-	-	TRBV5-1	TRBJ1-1	CASSLDLAQAFF	TGCGCCAGCAGCTTGGATCTCGCGCAGGCTTTCTTT
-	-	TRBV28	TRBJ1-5	CASSLVAPRPQPQHF	TGTGCCAGCAGTTTGGTGGCCCCCCGCCCCCAGCCCCAGCATTTT
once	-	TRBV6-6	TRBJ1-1	CASSYSPENFEAFF	TGTGCCAGCAGTTACTCGCCCGAAAACTTTGAAGCTTTCTTT
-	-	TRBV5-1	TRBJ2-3	CASSLRDGATDTQYF	TGCGCCAGCAGCTTGCGGGACGGGGCCACAGATACGCAGTATTTT
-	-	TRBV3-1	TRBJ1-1	CASSQVTGYTEAFF	TGTGCCAGCAGCCAAGTAACAGGGTACACTGAAGCTTTCTTT
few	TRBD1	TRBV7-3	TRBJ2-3	CASSLKGTGAGNTDTQYF	TGTGCCAGCAGCTTAAAAGGGACAGGGGCAGGTAACACAGATACGCAGTATTTT
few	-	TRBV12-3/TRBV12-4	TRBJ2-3	CASIPGRRGFLAGTTDTQYF	TGTGCCAGCATCCCAGGTCGCAGGGGGTTCCTAGCGGGCACGACAGATACGCAGTATTTT
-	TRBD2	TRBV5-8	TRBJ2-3	CASSLAAGAGVKDTQYF	TGTGCCAGCAGCTTGGCGGCCGGAGCGGGAGTTAAAGATACGCAGTATTTT
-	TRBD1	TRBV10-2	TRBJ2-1	CASSETPGTGKNEQFF	TGCGCCAGCAGTGAGACCCCCGGGACAGGGAAGAATGAGCAGTTCTTC
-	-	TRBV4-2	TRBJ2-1	CASSQGGGGVRGNEQFF	TGTGCCAGCAGCCAAGGTGGGGGAGGAGTCAGGGGCAATGAGCAGTTCTTC
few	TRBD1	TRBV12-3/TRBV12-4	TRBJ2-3	CASSLKTGGVTDTQYF	TGTGCCAGCAGTTTAAAGACAGGGGGTGTCACAGATACGCAGTATTTT
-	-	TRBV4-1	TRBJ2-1	CASSRPTGEQFF	TGCGCCAGCAGCCGCCCGACGGGTGAGCAGTTCTTC
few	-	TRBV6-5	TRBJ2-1	CATGGLGISKDGQFF	TGTGCCACTGGGGGGCTTGGGATCAGTAAGGATGGGCAGTTCTTC
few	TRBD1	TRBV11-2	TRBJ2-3	CASRPDRGETDTQYF	TGTGCCAGCAGGCCAGACAGGGGGGAAACAGATACGCAGTATTTT
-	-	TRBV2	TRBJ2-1	CASSALDGTPYNEQFF	TGTGCCAGCAGTGCCCTTGACGGGACCCCCTACAATGAGCAGTTCTTC
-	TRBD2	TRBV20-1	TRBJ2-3	CSAVRDTSGTDTQYF	TGCAGTGCTGTCAGGGATACTAGCGGCACAGATACGCAGTATTTT
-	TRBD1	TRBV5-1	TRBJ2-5	CASSFGDREQETQYF	TGCGCCAGCAGCTTCGGGGACAGGGAACAAGAGACCCAGTACTTC
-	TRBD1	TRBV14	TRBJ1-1	CASSFDRDRYTEAFF	TGTGCCAGCAGCTTCGACCGGGACAGGTACACTGAAGCTTTCTTT
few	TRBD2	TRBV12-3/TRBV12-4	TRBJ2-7	CASQRGVAGAYEQYF	TGTGCCAGCCAGAGGGGAGTAGCGGGAGCTTACGAGCAGTACTTC
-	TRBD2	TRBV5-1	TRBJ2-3	CASSSGLAATGDTQYF	TGCGCCAGCAGTTCCGGACTAGCGGCCACGGGAGATACGCAGTATTTT
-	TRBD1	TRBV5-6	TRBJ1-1	CASSWGQTNTEAFF	TGTGCCAGCAGTTGGGGACAGACGAACACTGAAGCTTTCTTT
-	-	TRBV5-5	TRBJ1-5	CASSLGGQSRSNQPQHF	TGTGCCAGCAGCTTGGGAGGACAGTCCCGTAGCAATCAGCCCCAGCATTTT
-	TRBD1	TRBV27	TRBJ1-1	CASSPIRTGLNTEAFF	TGTGCCAGCAGTCCGATCCGGACAGGATTGAACACTGAAGCTTTCTTT
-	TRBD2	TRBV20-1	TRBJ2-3	CSADSGGAADTQYF	TGCAGTGCCGATAGCGGGGGGGCCGCAGATACGCAGTATTTT
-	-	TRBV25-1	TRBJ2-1	CASGDWSSYNEQFF	TGTGCCAGCGGGGACTGGAGCTCCTACAATGAGCAGTTCTTC
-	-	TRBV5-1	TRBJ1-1	CASSLGGSGNTEAFF	TGCGCCAGCAGCTTGGGGGGTTCGGGTAACACTGAAGCTTTCTTT
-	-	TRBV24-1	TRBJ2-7	CATCHYEQYF	TGTGCCACATGCCACTACGAGCAGTACTTC
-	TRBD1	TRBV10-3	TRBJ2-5	CAIRGTGKETQYF	TGTGCCATCAGAGGGACAGGGAAAGAGACCCAGTACTTC
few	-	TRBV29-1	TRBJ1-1	CSVEDLGEEAFF	TGCAGCGTTGAAGATTTGGGGGAAGAAGCTTTCTTT
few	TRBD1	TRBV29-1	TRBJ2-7	CSVGDSPSYEQYF	TGCAGCGTAGGGGACAGCCCTTCCTACGAGCAGTACTTC
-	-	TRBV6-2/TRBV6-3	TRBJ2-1	CASTKGIAVSPFF	TGTGCCAGCACCAAAGGGATAGCAGTCTCTCCGTTCTTC
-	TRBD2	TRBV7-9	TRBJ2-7	CASSSWTGTSGESPYEQYF	TGTGCCAGCAGCTCCTGGACCGGGACTAGCGGGGAGAGTCCCTACGAGCAGTACTTC
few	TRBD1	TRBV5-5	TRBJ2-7	CASGTGGSAYEQYF	TGTGCCAGCGGCACAGGGGGTAGCGCCTACGAGCAGTACTTC
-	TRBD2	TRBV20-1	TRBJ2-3	CSASGLAGFSDTQYF	TGCAGTGCTAGCGGACTAGCGGGGTTCTCAGATACGCAGTATTTT